The entry below gives a single TCR beta chain sequence along with its context. Sequencing of TCR-alpha and TCR-beta chains was unpaired. Measured with immunoSEQ multiplex PCR; TCRdb has only the in-frame clones, and not every one. Among around 50,000 clones listed, over 75% were seen once. The data originate from a study of T cells in tuberculosis. Background on the study: T cells were selected with CD1B tetramers loaded with glucose monomycolate.

CDR1 is MGHRA and CDR2 is YSYEKL in the germline V gene. The germline V and J ends were trimmed by 1 base and 4 bases, with 9 bases remaining between them. The CDR3 is 14 residues long. Sorting used thawed, overnight-rested PBMC stained with anti-CD3, a viability dye and GMM-loaded CD1B tetramer. The lipid loaded on the CD1B tetramers was C32 glucose monomycolate from Rhodococcus equi. PBMC for tetramer sorting were first depleted of CD14-expressing monocytes. The TCR was taken from an adult woman with latent tuberculosis. The V gene is TRBV4-1, the J gene TRBJ2-3, with a possible D match to TRBD2 (7 bases). Material for sequencing was CD1b-GMM tetramer-negative cells sorted from PBMCs. The CDR3 region has the DNA TGCGCCAGCAGCCAAGTAGGGGGGGCAGATACGCAGTATTTT. The encoded protein is CASSQVGGADTQYF.